The clone carrying this TCR beta chain occurred once. Repertoires were generated with immunoSEQ multiplex PCR, while TCRdb's copy carries only in-frame clones and drops some. The data show just over 2,000,000 clones, 85% to 95% seen once. The sample comes from a study of shared clonotypes between healthy human individuals. There are 16 residues in the CDR3. V lost 0 bases, J lost 0 bases, and 9 bases lay in between. Germline CDR1 reads MNHNS; CDR2 reads SASEGT. The sample comprised naive CD4+ T cells sorted from blood. Specified subset: CD45RA+ positively selected. This TCR came from a man between 18 and 35 years old in good health. The V gene is TRBV6-1, the J gene TRBJ1-5; no firm D call. As DNA, the CDR3 is TGTGCCAGCAGTGAAGCGGGTCCAAATAGCAATCAGCCCCAGCATTTT. This encodes CASSEAGPNSNQPQHF.